This entry describes one TCR beta chain. This sample is drawn from a study of blood T cell repertoires in COVID-19. For the study at large: The study drew acute and convalescent COVID-19 samples from the United States, Italy and Spain. Sample material is recorded as cDNA or gDNA derived from T cells, B-cell-depleted T cells, or PBMCs.

CDR1 SGHDN and CDR2 FVKESK come from the germline V gene. The CDR3 is 15 residues long. V was shortened by 4 bases and J by 4 bases, with 13 bases between the two germline ends. Sequencing used immunoSEQ multiplex PCR; TCRdb keeps in-frame clones, though not all of them. The sample gives 45,000 or so clones, around 90% of which show up once; around 25% is in the top ten. This clonotype originated in a woman aged 80 or over in a cohort sampled during active or convalescent COVID-19. The chain is built from TRBV14 and TRBJ1-4, with D possibly matching TRBD1 (5 bases). Sample: peripheral blood. The CDR3 is CASSLGRGLNEKLFF. The DNA for the CDR3 is TGTGCCAGCAGCCTGGGGCGGGGACTTAATGAAAAACTGTTTTTT.